Shown below are 20 T cell receptor beta chains from a single sample sequenced in a study of blood T cell repertoires in COVID-19. TCRdb keeps only in-frame clones here, not all; method: immunoSEQ multiplex PCR. The sample lists about 280,000 clones, 86% occurring once. Sequencing input: peripheral blood. These receptors all come from a woman aged 30 to 39 with active or convalescent COVID-19.

This chain links TRBV6-6 with TRBJ2-3, with TRBD2 identical over 12 bases. CDR1 and CDR2 (germline): MNHNY, SVGAGI (reference sequence). V was pared by 0 bases and J by 8 bases, with 6 bases of the junction left unmatched. CDR3 length equals 16 residues. This CDR3 is CASSYSASGGAATQYF. CDR3 nucleotide sequence: TGTGCCAGCAGTTACTCGGCTAGCGGGGGGGCCGCTACGCAGTATTTT.

This clone was seen just once. J is TRBJ2-3 and V is TRBV2; the D gene is possibly TRBD2 (6 bases). Germline V CDR1 and CDR2: SNHLY, FYNNEI. Trimming removed 11 bases at V and 4 bases at J, with 16 bases between. The CDR3 has 13 amino acids. The DNA of the CDR3 is TGTGCCGCAGCGGGCGAGAACCCAGATACGCAGTATTTT. The encoded protein is CAAAGENPDTQYF.

The chain links TRBV5-6 to TRBJ1-5; D may be TRBD1 (6 bases). The CDR3 extends over 17 amino acids. Germline V lookup: CDR1 SGHDT, CDR2 YYEEEE. V gave up 4 bases and J gave up 1 base, with 18 bases separating them. The CDR3 DNA reads as TGTGCCAGCAGCCGGGGGGCCCTTCGGGTCAGCAATCAGCCCCAGCATTTT. Its translation is CASSRGALRVSNQPQHF.

This sequence joins TRBV7-2 and TRBJ2-5; 9 nucleotides match TRBD1. V lost 5 bases and J lost 5; bases outside the gene matches: 12. The CDR3 spans 16 residues. In germline, CDR1 is SGHTA, CDR2 FQGNSA. DNA for the CDR3: TGTGCCAGCAGCCAGGGACAGGGCCCGTTATTGGAGACCCAGTACTTC. Translated: CASSQGQGPLLETQYF.

The rearrangement joins TRBV19 to TRBJ2-4; TRBD2 might be the D (6 bases). The CDR3 contains 14 residues. In germline, CDR1 is LNHDA, CDR2 SQIVND (reference sequence). V was cut by 7 bases and J by 7 bases, with 17 bases left in between. The CDR3 nucleotides read TGTGCCAGTAAACCACGGGACTTGGTGAACATTCAGTACTTC. Its protein product is CASKPRDLVNIQYF.

The chain links TRBV5-1 to TRBJ1-1, with D maybe TRBD1 (5 bases). V was clipped by 0 bases and J by 4 bases, with 13 bases between them. CDR3 length: 15 amino acids. Per germline, CDR1 SGHRS and CDR2 YFSETQ. DNA for the CDR3: TGCGCCAGCAGCTTGGCCTTGGGGGGAGGCACTGAAGCTTTCTTT. It is translated as CASSLALGGGTEAFF.

The V call is TRBV7-2, the J call TRBJ1-2; 8 bases align to TRBD1. There are 13 residues in the CDR3. Per the germline V gene, CDR1 is SGHTA and CDR2 is FQGNSA. The V and J ends lost 4 bases and 7 bases, in that order; junction bases with no gene match: 5. Here the CDR3 reads CASSWDRLSGYTF. The CDR3 DNA is TGTGCCAGCAGCTGGGACAGGCTGAGTGGCTACACCTTC.

This chain uses TRBV23-1 with TRBJ1-6; the match to TRBD1 covers 9 bases. TRBV23-1 qualifies as an ORF whose function is uncertain. Trimming removed 8 bases from V and 3 bases from J; junction bases left unmatched: 14. The length of the CDR3 is 18 residues. Here the CDR3 DNA reads TGCGCCAGCGTCCCGAGACAGGGGGACCCTATCTATAATTCACCCCTCCACTTT. It codes for CASVPRQGDPIYNSPLHF.

The CDR3 bases are TGTGCCTGGAGTGCCCCCCCGGGGCCCGGGGGGACAGATACGCAGTATTTT. It is translated as CAWSAPPGPGGTDTQYF. This sequence joins TRBV30 and TRBJ2-3; the match to TRBD2 covers 7 bases. Germline lookup yields CDR1 GTSNPN and CDR2 SVGIG (reference sequence). Trimming cost V 1 base and J 3 bases; bases outside gene matches: 13. This CDR3 region has 17 residues.

The chain carries TRBV27 and TRBJ1-2, with 9 bases identical to TRBD1. V lost 6 bases to trimming and J lost 5 bases; unmatched junction nucleotides: 4. CDR1 is MNHEY and CDR2 is SMNVEV in the germline V gene (reference sequence). The CDR3 sequence is 13 residues long. CDR3 residues: CASRATGGYGYTF. CDR3 in DNA: TGTGCCAGCAGGGCGACAGGGGGTTATGGCTACACCTTC.

The gene calls are TRBV18 and TRBJ1-6; 7 bases fit TRBD1. CDR1 is KGHSH, CDR2 LQKENI, per germline. The CDR3 is 17 residues long. The V gene end was trimmed by 6 bases and the J gene end by 5 bases; junction bases not matched to a gene: 13. CDR3 residues: CASSLKQGGFDNSPLHF. In DNA form, the CDR3 reads TGTGCCAGCTCCCTTAAGCAGGGGGGATTCGATAATTCACCCCTCCACTTT.

The chain links TRBV2 to TRBJ1-6, with D uncertain. Germline V gives CDR1 SNHLY, CDR2 FYNNEI. CDR3 length: 16 residues. V lost 1 base and J 5 bases, leaving 12 bases between the germline ends. In nucleotides, the CDR3 is TGTGCCAGCAGTGAAGATCTCAGTTTTGATAATTCACCCCTCCACTTT. Translated, it gives CASSEDLSFDNSPLHF.

This sequence joins TRBV18 and TRBJ1-1; weak D call: TRBD1 (5 bases). The CDR3 spans 13 residues. Germline V CDR1 and CDR2: KGHSH, LQKENI. V was pared by 1 base and J by 3 bases, with 6 bases between. CDR3 sequence (DNA): TGTGCCAGCTCACCACTCAGGGACACTGAAGCTTTCTTT. Translated, it gives CASSPLRDTEAFF.

The chain is built from TRBV9 and TRBJ2-5, with TRBD2 identical over 8 bases. V lost 3 bases to trimming and J lost 1 base; unmatched junction nucleotides: 5. CDR1 is SGDLS and CDR2 is YYNGEE in the germline V gene. This CDR3 is built from 15 residues. The CDR3 loop is CASSGTGTSQETQYF. CDR3 bases: TGTGCCAGCAGCGGGACCGGGACTAGCCAAGAGACCCAGTACTTC.

The V and J genes are TRBV7-8 and TRBJ2-5; 10 bases align to TRBD1. The CDR3 totals 15 residues. Germline assignment: CDR1 SGHVS and CDR2 FQNEAQ. Losses at the gene ends were 0 bases for V and 4 bases for J; bases not matched to a gene: 2. CDR3 nucleotide sequence: TGTGCCAGCAGCTTAGCCGGACAGGGGGGAGAGACCCAGTACTTC. The encoded protein is CASSLAGQGGETQYF.

V usage is TRBV6-1 and J usage is TRBJ1-2; D remains unclear. In germline, CDR1 is MNHNS, CDR2 SASEGT. This CDR3 spans 13 amino acids. Trimming stripped 3 bases from V and 0 bases from J, with 5 bases between. CDR3 bases: TGTGCCAGCAGTGATCTTACTAACTATGGCTACACCTTC. Its protein product is CASSDLTNYGYTF.

The chain carries TRBV6-4 and TRBJ2-2; D is perhaps TRBD2 (6 bases). CDR1 is MRHNA and CDR2 is SNTAGT in the germline V gene. The CDR3 runs to 14 residues. Trimming pared 3 bases from V and 6 bases from J, leaving 11 bases between. CDR3 coding DNA: TGTGCCAGCAGTGATTGGGCTAGCGCCGGGGAGCTGTTTTTT. The encoded protein is CASSDWASAGELFF.

This chain uses TRBV24-1 with TRBJ1-5; a weak D match, TRBD1 (5 bases). Deletions cut 2 bases from V and 2 bases from J, with 18 bases between. The CDR3 consists of 18 residues. Germline V lookup: CDR1 KGHDR, CDR2 SFDVKD. CDR3 in amino acids: CATSDSTPGLLGNQPQHF. CDR3 coding DNA: TGTGCCACCAGTGATTCGACCCCGGGACTCTTAGGCAATCAGCCCCAGCATTTT.

The chain employs TRBV5-1 and TRBJ1-3; 9 bases match TRBD1. Trimming cost V 4 bases and J 0 bases; bases outside gene matches: 8. Germline V gene sequence: CDR1 SGHRS, CDR2 YFSETQ. This CDR3 contains 17 residues. DNA for the CDR3: TGCGCCAGCAGCGCCGGGACAGGGTCCATCTCTGGAAACACCATATATTTT. It translates to CASSAGTGSISGNTIYF.

This chain links TRBV28 with TRBJ1-5, with TRBD1 as a possible D gene (5 bases). This CDR3 region has 13 residues. Looked up from germline, CDR1 is MDHEN and CDR2 is SYDVKM. Deletions cut 5 bases from V and 6 bases from J, with 11 bases between. The chain's CDR3 is CASSLQGSQPQHF. CDR3 DNA: TGTGCCAGCAGTCTTCAGGGTTCTCAGCCCCAGCATTTT.